These 5 T cell receptor beta chains were all obtained from the same sample, sequenced in a study of technical replicates of blood from a handful of donors. Sequencing used immunoSEQ multiplex PCR; TCRdb keeps in-frame clones, though not all of them. The top ten clones hold about 0.27% of a sample with about 75,000 clones, nearly 98% of them seen once. Sequencing was carried out using T cells isolated from PBMCs. Source of these receptors: a human donor in good health.

The chain couples TRBV30 to TRBJ2-2; D unclear. Per germline, CDR1 GTSNPN and CDR2 SVGIG (reference sequence). With 1 base removed from V and 7 bases from J, the gap between germline ends came to 7 bases. This CDR3 contains 12 residues. The CDR3 region has the DNA TGTGCCTGGAGTGACAATTACGGGGAGCTGTTTTTT. It is translated as CAWSDNYGELFF.

V usage is TRBV2 and J usage is TRBJ2-2; 8 nucleotides align to TRBD1. V dropped 2 bases and J dropped 1; count of bases not matched to a gene: 6. CDR3 length: 17 amino acids. Looked up from germline, CDR1 is SNHLY and CDR2 is FYNNEI. The CDR3: CASSEPDRGLNTGELFF. The CDR3 DNA sequence: TGTGCCAGCAGTGAACCCGACAGGGGCTTGAACACCGGGGAGCTGTTTTTT. Full variable domain (outside the CDR3, taken from reference TRBV2 and TRBJ2-2): EPEVTQTPSHQVTQMGQEVILRCVPISNHLYFYWYRQILGQKVEFLVSFYNNEISEKSEIFDDQFSVERPDGSNFTLKIRSTKLEDSAMYFCASSEPDRGLNTGELFFGEGSRLTVL.

The rearrangement joins TRBV5-1 to TRBJ2-7; TRBD2 might be the D (5 bases). Deletions cut 0 bases from V and 2 bases from J, with 9 bases between. The CDR3 runs 14 residues. Germline lookup yields CDR1 SGHRS and CDR2 YFSETQ. CDR3 amino acids: CASSLGGVAYEQYF. CDR3 bases: TGCGCCAGCAGCTTGGGGGGAGTTGCCTACGAGCAGTACTTC.

The rearrangement links TRBV6-6 to TRBJ2-1; D is ambiguous. The CDR3 consists of 14 residues. Germline lookup yields CDR1 MNHNY and CDR2 SVGAGI (reference sequence). V was trimmed by 6 bases and J by 6 bases, leaving 15 bases between them. CDR3 DNA sequence: TGTGCCAGCAGGCGACTCCTTACGGCCAATGAGCAGTTCTTC. It codes for CASRRLLTANEQFF.

V is TRBV27 and J is TRBJ1-1, with 7 positions matching TRBD1. The trim removed 7 bases at V and 1 base at J, leaving 9 bases unmatched. Germline lookup yields CDR1 MNHEY and CDR2 SMNVEV (reference sequence). CDR3 length: 15 amino acids. CDR3 in DNA: TGTGCCAGCATTAAGGTTTACAGGGGGAACACTGAAGCTTTCTTT. It is translated as CASIKVYRGNTEAFF.